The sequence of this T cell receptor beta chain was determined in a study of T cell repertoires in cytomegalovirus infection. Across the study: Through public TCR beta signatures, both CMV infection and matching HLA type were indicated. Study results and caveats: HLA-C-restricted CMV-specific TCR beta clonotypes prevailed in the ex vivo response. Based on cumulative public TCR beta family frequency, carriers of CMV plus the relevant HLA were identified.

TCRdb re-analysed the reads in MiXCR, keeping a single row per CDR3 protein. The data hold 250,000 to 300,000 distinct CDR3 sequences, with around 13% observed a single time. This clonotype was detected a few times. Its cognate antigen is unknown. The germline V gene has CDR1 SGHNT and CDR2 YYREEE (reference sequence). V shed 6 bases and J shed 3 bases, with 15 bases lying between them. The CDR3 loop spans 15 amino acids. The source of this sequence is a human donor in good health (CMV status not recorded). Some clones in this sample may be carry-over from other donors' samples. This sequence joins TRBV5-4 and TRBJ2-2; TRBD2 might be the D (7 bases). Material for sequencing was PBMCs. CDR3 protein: CASTRKGGDTGELFF. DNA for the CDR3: TGTGCCAGCACCCGGAAGGGGGGGGACACCGGGGAGCTGTTTTTT.